This T cell receptor (beta chain) emerged from a study of beta chain features in type 1 diabetes. Across the study: What patients shared with healthy donors was a similar profile of age, gender and cell yields. Over all samples combined, more than 90,000,000 sorted cells were examined.

The CDR3 is 16 amino acids. With 4 bases clipped from V and 2 bases from J, the junction kept 8 bases outside the gene matches. Germline CDR1 reads MNHNS; CDR2 reads SASEGT. Study-wide findings and caveats: Any PCR bias toward short templates would affect both groups alike. HLA influence on TCRB rearrangement stayed unresolved here.

cDNA synthesis used the whole RNA isolate, giving expressed TCRB sequences. Using immunoSEQ multiplex PCR, the repertoire was profiled, and TCRdb retains in-frame clones only, with some absent. The table has about 140,000 clones, 10% seen once. This clone was recorded a few times. No antigen is known for it. The chain is built from TRBV6-1 and TRBJ2-5, with 9 bases fitting TRBD2. This TCR was sampled from a man aged 18 to 30 in good health. What was sequenced was naive CD4+ T cells from blood. CDR3 bases: TGTGCCAGCAGTGGCCTCAATAGCGGGGGACAAGAGACCCAGTACTTC. Protein: CASSGLNSGGQETQYF.